This TCR beta chain appears in the sequencing data of a study of OX40 agonist ivuxolimab in advanced cancers. The V gene's germline CDR1 is SGHTA and CDR2 FQGNSA. Trimming pared 1 base from V and 2 bases from J, leaving 6 bases between. The CDR3 loop spans 14 amino acids. Libraries were prepared by immunoSEQ multiplex PCR; TCRdb keeps only in-frame clonotypes and omits some of them. The profile covers about 49,000 clones, with under 90% appearing a single time and over 1.5% taken by the ten largest. The chain carries TRBV7-2 and TRBJ1-5; D remains ambiguous. This material consisted of CD4+ or CD8+ T cells sorted from blood, taken in a trial of the OX40 agonist ivuxolimab. This TCR derives from an adult with an advanced solid tumor such as melanoma, head and neck, liver or kidney cancer. Here the CDR3 reads CASSLGQRNQPQHF. In DNA form, the CDR3 reads TGTGCCAGCAGCTTAGGGCAGCGCAATCAGCCCCAGCATTTT.